This record looks at one T cell receptor beta chain sequence and its context. What it recognizes is unknown. These data originate in a study of yellow fever vaccine responses in identical twins. TCRdb re-analysed the RT-PCR reads in MiXCR, keeping a single row per CDR3 protein. The sample shows 2,500 to 3,000 distinct CDR3 sequences, about nine tenths of them seen only once. Overall study results and limits: Reportedly, the T cell response mounted by twins to vaccine seemed partly convergent, partly personalized.

The V end lost 4 bases, the J end lost 2 bases, and 11 bases lay between the germline ends. In germline, CDR1 is SQVTM, CDR2 ANQGSEA. The CDR3 totals 13 residues. The input for sequencing was T cells from blood (PBMCs), unsorted or a sorted subset (not recorded which), taken before or after yellow fever vaccination (not recorded which). The TCR was taken from a female donor who received the yellow fever vaccine. This rearrangement joins TRBV29-1 to TRBJ2-5, with D unclear. CDR3 nucleotide sequence: TGCAGCGTTGTTCCGAACGGACAAGAGACCCAGTACTTC. Its protein product is CSVVPNGQETQYF.